The next 29 T cell receptor beta chains were all read from a single sample in a study of graft-versus-host responses after intestinal transplantation. TCRdb keeps only in-frame clones here, not all; method: immunoSEQ multiplex PCR. Among roughly 110,000 clones, 85% to 95% were seen once, and the ten largest hold 1.2%. These receptors' targets are unknown. The sequencing used unstimulated CD8+ T cells sorted from spleen or lymph node cells, collected before transplant. Receptor source: a human donor who was the organ donor for an intestinal transplant.

This clone was seen only once. The chain has TRBV19 and TRBJ1-2; possibly TRBD1 for D (5 bases). The CDR3 runs to 17 residues. Germline-derived CDR1 and CDR2 are LNHDA and SQIVND (reference sequence). Trimming shortened V by 6 bases and J by 8 bases, and 28 bases separated the two germline ends. In nucleotides, the CDR3 is TGTGCCAGTAGGGGTTGGGGGTCGGAACACGAACGAGAAGGCTACACCTTC. Translation gives CASRGWGSEHEREGYTF.

The V call is TRBV28, the J call TRBJ1-3; maybe TRBD1 (5 bases). The CDR3 covers 15 residues. Trimming took 2 bases from V and 0 from J, leaving 8 bases between them. The V gene's germline CDR1 is MDHEN and CDR2 SYDVKM. CDR3 sequence: CASSLAGNSGNTIYF. CDR3 nucleotides: TGTGCCAGCAGTTTAGCAGGGAACTCTGGAAACACCATATATTTT.

V is TRBV27 and J is TRBJ1-5; no firm D call. The CDR3 runs to 15 residues. CDR1 is MNHEY, CDR2 SMNVEV, per germline (reference sequence). V shed 0 bases and J shed 0 bases, with 6 bases lying between them. Here the CDR3 reads CASSLSAGSNQPQHF. The CDR3 region has the DNA TGTGCCAGCAGTTTATCGGCCGGTAGCAATCAGCCCCAGCATTTT.

V is TRBV30 and J is TRBJ2-2; D remains ambiguous. The CDR3 spans 11 residues. The V gene's germline CDR1 is GTSNPN and CDR2 SVGIG (reference sequence). V gave up 8 bases and J gave up 7 bases, with 11 bases separating them. The CDR3 spells CAQDFGGELFF. The DNA of the CDR3 is TGTGCCCAAGACTTCGGCGGGGAGCTGTTTTTT.

The chain joins TRBV27 to TRBJ2-7; the D is unclear. The CDR3 consists of 14 residues. Germline values: CDR1 MNHEY, CDR2 SMNVEV (reference sequence). The V end was cut by 3 bases, the J end by 5 bases, with 14 bases between. CDR3 region: CASSFRALGNEQYF. Here the CDR3 DNA reads TGTGCCAGCAGTTTCCGGGCCTTGGGGAACGAGCAGTACTTC.

This rearrangement joins TRBV10-1 to TRBJ2-2; D is unresolved. Trimming cost V 4 bases and J 0 bases, with 12 bases left between them. The CDR3 runs 16 residues. Germline V gives CDR1 WNHNN, CDR2 SYGVQD (reference sequence). The DNA of the CDR3 is TGCGCCAGCAGTGCCGATTCGACCCCGAACACCGGGGAGCTGTTTTTT. Its translation: CASSADSTPNTGELFF.

This clone appeared a single time. This sequence joins TRBV2 and TRBJ2-7; no clear D gene. There are 13 residues in the CDR3. V was clipped by 3 bases and J by 2 bases, with 8 bases between them. Germline V lookup: CDR1 SNHLY, CDR2 FYNNEI. The CDR3 region is CASSEAAAYEQYF. Written as DNA, the CDR3 is TGTGCCAGCAGTGAGGCGGCAGCCTACGAGCAGTACTTC.

V and J are TRBV5-1 and TRBJ2-7, with D maybe TRBD1 (6 bases). The V gene lost 7 bases and the J gene lost 0 bases, with 14 bases spanning the gap. This CDR3 spans 14 amino acids. Germline-derived CDR1 and CDR2 are SGHRS and YFSETQ. The CDR3 DNA sequence: TGCGCCAGCTCTACGGGACACGACTCCTACGAGCAGTACTTC. The encoded protein is CASSTGHDSYEQYF.

The chain is built from TRBV5-4 and TRBJ2-1, with D perhaps matching TRBD2 (6 bases). The CDR3 covers 15 residues. The V gene's germline CDR1 is SGHNT and CDR2 YYREEE (reference sequence). Trimming removed 4 bases from V and 10 bases from J, with 21 bases in between. This CDR3 is CASSPPGTSGEEQFF. The DNA for the CDR3 is TGTGCCAGCAGCCCCCCCGGGACTTCGGGGGAGGAGCAGTTCTTC. Full variable domain (remainder filled in from reference TRBV5-4 and TRBJ2-1): ETGVTQSPTHLIKTRGQQVTLRCSSQSGHNTVSWYQQALGQGPQFIFQYYREEENGRGNFPPRFSGLQFPNYSSELNVNALELDDSALYLCASSPPGTSGEEQFFGPGTRLTVL.

This clone showed up just once. The chain is built from TRBV7-6 and TRBJ1-2; tentative D call: TRBD1 (6 bases). V was pared by 5 bases and J by 1 base, with 8 bases between. CDR1 and CDR2 from the germline V gene are SGHVS and FNYEAQ. The CDR3 totals 13 residues. The CDR3, as DNA: TGTGCCAGCAGCGCGGACAGTAACTATGGCTACACCTTC. Translating gives CASSADSNYGYTF.

This chain uses TRBV4-1 with TRBJ1-1; TRBD1 might be the D (6 bases). The CDR3 consists of 15 residues. The germline V gene has CDR1 MGHRA and CDR2 YSYEKL. V was trimmed by 0 bases and J by 4 bases, leaving 12 bases between them. The CDR3 DNA reads as TGCGCCAGCAGCCAAGAATACAGGGTCGTCACTGAAGCTTTCTTT. It encodes CASSQEYRVVTEAFF.

The chain combines TRBV27 with TRBJ2-1; 10 bases are a match to TRBD2. Germline V gene sequence: CDR1 MNHEY, CDR2 SMNVEV (reference sequence). V gave up 6 bases and J gave up 9 bases; unmatched junction bases: 8. This CDR3 is 14 amino acids long. In DNA, the CDR3 is TGTGCCAGCAGCTTAGCGGGAGGAAACGTTGAGCAGTTCTTC. Amino acids: CASSLAGGNVEQFF.

The chain has TRBV13 and TRBJ1-2; D remains unclear. The germline gives CDR1 PRHDT, CDR2 FYEKMQ (reference sequence). This CDR3 has 15 residues. V gave up 0 bases and J gave up 0 bases, with 8 bases separating them. The CDR3, as DNA: TGTGCCAGCAGCTTAGGTGGGCATCCTAACTATGGCTACACCTTC. It specifies CASSLGGHPNYGYTF. The variable domain in full, completed from reference TRBV13 and TRBJ1-2, reads AAGVIQSPRHLIKEKRETATLKCYPIPRHDTVYWYQQGPGQDPQFLISFYEKMQSDKGSIPDRFSAQQFSDYHSELNMSSLELGDSALYFCASSLGGHPNYGYTFGSGTRLTVV.

This clone was detected a few times. The V gene is TRBV6-5, the J gene TRBJ2-7; tentative D call: TRBD1 (5 bases). This CDR3 is 13 amino acids long. Trimming removed 4 bases at V and 4 bases at J, with 11 bases between. Germline V gene sequence: CDR1 MNHEY, CDR2 SVGAGI. The CDR3 nucleotides read TGTGCCAGCAGTTCAGGGTTTCAGTACGAGCAGTACTTC. The encoded protein is CASSSGFQYEQYF.

The chain couples TRBV27 to TRBJ1-1; D not resolved. Trimming shortened V by 6 bases and J by 1 base, and 3 bases separated the two germline ends. Per germline, CDR1 MNHEY and CDR2 SMNVEV (reference sequence). The CDR3 length is 11 residues. CDR3 region: CASRGNTEAFF. CDR3 nucleotides: TGTGCCAGCAGAGGGAACACTGAAGCTTTCTTT.

The V gene is TRBV4-1, the J gene TRBJ2-3, with D maybe TRBD1 (5 bases). From germline, CDR1 is MGHRA and CDR2 YSYEKL. This CDR3 comprises 15 residues. The V end lost 1 base, the J end lost 0 bases, and 8 bases lay between the germline ends. CDR3: CASSQAQGSTDTQYF. CDR3 DNA: TGCGCCAGCAGCCAAGCCCAGGGAAGCACAGATACGCAGTATTTT.

This clone was detected only once. V is TRBV19 and J is TRBJ2-7; no reliable D call. The CDR3 contains 14 residues. Trimming took 2 bases from V and 0 from J, leaving 8 bases between them. Per the germline V gene, CDR1 is LNHDA and CDR2 is SQIVND (reference sequence). The CDR3 here is CASSIYIHSYEQYF. DNA of the CDR3: TGTGCCAGTAGTATATACATCCACTCCTACGAGCAGTACTTC.

CDR3 protein: CASGLLGRELPDTQYF. The CDR3 nucleotides read TGTGCTAGTGGTTTGTTGGGGCGGGAGTTACCAGATACGCAGTATTTT. The rearrangement joins TRBV12-5 to TRBJ2-3; 7 bases fit TRBD2. The CDR3 loop spans 16 amino acids. The ends lost 2 bases at V and 4 bases at J; junction bases unmatched: 9. Germline assignment: CDR1 LGHNT and CDR2 FRNRAP. The whole variable domain, filled in from reference TRBV12-5 and TRBJ2-3, reads DARVTQTPRHKVTEMGQEVTMRCQPILGHNTVFWYRQTMMQGLELLAYFRNRAPLDDSGMPKDRFSAEMPDATLATLKIQPSEPRDSAVYFCASGLLGRELPDTQYFGPGTRLTVL.

This clone was picked up one time. The J gene is TRBJ2-7, the V gene TRBV14; D is perhaps TRBD1 (5 bases). Germline lookup yields CDR1 SGHDN and CDR2 FVKESK. The CDR3 loop spans 16 amino acids. The ends were cut back, 0 bases at V and 2 bases at J, with 14 bases in the middle. In nucleotides, the CDR3 is TGTGCCAGCAGCCAAGAACCAGGGAAAGCTACCTACGAGCAGTACTTC. It yields the protein CASSQEPGKATYEQYF.

The V call is TRBV5-4, the J call TRBJ2-5; the D is unclear. The CDR3 covers 13 residues. From germline, CDR1 is SGHNT and CDR2 YYREEE (reference sequence). The V end lost 4 bases, the J end lost 0 bases, and 7 bases lay between the germline ends. CDR3 amino acids: CASSPDNQETQYF. The CDR3 DNA follows: TGTGCCAGCAGCCCTGACAACCAAGAGACCCAGTACTTC.

This clone was found once. The chain is built from TRBV18 and TRBJ2-3; TRBD2 matches 11 bases. Per germline, CDR1 KGHSH and CDR2 LQKENI. The CDR3 consists of 16 residues. V was pared by 6 bases and J by 4 bases, with 9 bases of the junction left unmatched. The CDR3 sequence: CASSDTSGRFADTQYF. The DNA for the CDR3 is TGTGCCAGCTCGGATACTAGCGGGAGATTTGCAGATACGCAGTATTTT.

This rearrangement joins TRBV6-1 to TRBJ2-7; 8 nucleotides align to TRBD1. J gave up 2 bases and V 4 bases, and 7 bases lay outside the gene matches. Per the germline V gene, CDR1 is MNHNS and CDR2 is SASEGT. The CDR3 totals 15 residues. The CDR3, as DNA: TGTGCCAGCAGTGGAGGGACAGGCGACGCCTACGAGCAGTACTTC. It is translated as CASSGGTGDAYEQYF.

This chain uses TRBV4-1 with TRBJ1-1; no clear D. The CDR3 is 14 residues long. CDR1 MGHRA and CDR2 YSYEKL come from the germline V gene. V shed 3 bases and J shed 0 bases, with 8 bases lying between them. CDR3 sequence reads: CASSHHRVNTEAFF. Here the CDR3 DNA reads TGCGCCAGCAGCCACCACCGAGTGAACACTGAAGCTTTCTTT.

For this clone: One end of the junction does not line up with germline, which may come from a read error. The rearrangement joins TRBV30 to TRBJ2-2, with D maybe TRBD2 (5 bases). Germline CDR1 reads GTSNPN; CDR2 reads SVGIG (reference sequence). The CDR3 length is 16 residues. CDR3 in DNA: TGTGCCTGGAGTGTAATTAGGGCCCTTGAACACCGGGGAGCTGTTTTT. Translation: CAWSVIRALEHRGAVF.

CDR3 region: CASMLAGGSYEQYF. DNA of the CDR3: TGTGCCAGCATGCTAGCGGGGGGCTCCTACGAGCAGTACTTC. This chain connects TRBV27 to TRBJ2-5; 11 bases are shared with TRBD2. The J call may not be correct, given that the DNA end is closer to TRBJ2-7. Germline CDR1 reads MNHEY; CDR2 reads SMNVEV (reference sequence). This CDR3 has 14 residues.

The V gene is TRBV27, the J gene TRBJ2-3; D not resolved. The length of the CDR3 is 14 residues. The germline V gene has CDR1 MNHEY and CDR2 SMNVEV (reference sequence). The ends were cut back, 2 bases at V and 0 bases at J, with 6 bases in the middle. This chain's CDR3 is CASSLEQSTDTQYF. CDR3 nucleotides: TGTGCCAGCAGTTTAGAGCAGAGCACAGATACGCAGTATTTT.

This chain links TRBV4-2 with TRBJ2-7, with no clear D. This CDR3 has 14 amino acids. Between the trimmed V and J ends, which lost 1 base and 3 bases, there was a span of 10 bases. The germline CDR1 and CDR2 sequences are LGHNA and YNFKEQ. CDR3 in amino acids: CASSQVEQDYEQYF. CDR3 DNA: TGTGCCAGCAGCCAAGTGGAGCAGGACTACGAGCAGTACTTC.

The chain combines TRBV4-1 with TRBJ2-7, with D tentatively TRBD2 (6 bases). The CDR3 length is 15 residues. Trimming pared 4 bases from V and 4 bases from J, leaving 17 bases between. In germline, CDR1 is MGHRA, CDR2 YSYEKL. CDR3 coding DNA: TGCGCCAGCAGCCCCGGAGGGAGCCAGGGTTACGAGCAGTACTTC. It translates to CASSPGGSQGYEQYF.

The chain has TRBV7-3 and TRBJ1-2; no clear D. Germline V gene sequence: CDR1 SGHTA, CDR2 FQGTGA. The ends were cut back, 3 bases at V and 1 base at J, with 9 bases in the middle. This CDR3 contains 14 residues. The CDR3 nucleotides read TGTGCCAGCAGCTTTTACGGAGATAACTATGGCTACACCTTC. Residues: CASSFYGDNYGYTF.